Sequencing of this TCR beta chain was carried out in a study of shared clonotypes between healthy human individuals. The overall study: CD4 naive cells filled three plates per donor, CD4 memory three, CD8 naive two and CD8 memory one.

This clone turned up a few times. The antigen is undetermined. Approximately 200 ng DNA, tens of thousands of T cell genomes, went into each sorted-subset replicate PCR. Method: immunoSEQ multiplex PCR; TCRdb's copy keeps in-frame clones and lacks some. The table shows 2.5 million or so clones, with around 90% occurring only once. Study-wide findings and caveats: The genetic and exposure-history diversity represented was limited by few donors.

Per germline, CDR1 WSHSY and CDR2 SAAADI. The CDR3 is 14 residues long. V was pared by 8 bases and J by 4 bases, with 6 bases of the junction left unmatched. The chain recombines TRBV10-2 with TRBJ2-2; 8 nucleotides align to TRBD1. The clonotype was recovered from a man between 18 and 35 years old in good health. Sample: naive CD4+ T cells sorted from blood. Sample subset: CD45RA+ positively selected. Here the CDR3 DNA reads TGCGCCAGCTTAGGACAGGGTGGCACCGGGGAGCTGTTTTTT. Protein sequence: CASLGQGGTGELFF.